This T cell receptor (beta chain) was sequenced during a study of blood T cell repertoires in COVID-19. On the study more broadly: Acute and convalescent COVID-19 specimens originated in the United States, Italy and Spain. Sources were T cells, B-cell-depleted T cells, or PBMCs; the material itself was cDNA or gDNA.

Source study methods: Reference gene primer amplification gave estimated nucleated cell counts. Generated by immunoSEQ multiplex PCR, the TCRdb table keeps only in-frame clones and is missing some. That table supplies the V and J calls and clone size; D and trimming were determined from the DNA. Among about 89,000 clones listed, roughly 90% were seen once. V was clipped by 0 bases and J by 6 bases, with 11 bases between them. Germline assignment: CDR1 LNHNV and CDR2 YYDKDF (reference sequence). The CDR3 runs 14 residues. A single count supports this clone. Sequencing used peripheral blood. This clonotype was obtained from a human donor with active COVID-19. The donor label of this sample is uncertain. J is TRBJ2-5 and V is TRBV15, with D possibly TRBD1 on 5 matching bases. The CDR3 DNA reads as TGTGCCACCAGCAGAGACAGGGCTTTACAGACCCAGTACTTC. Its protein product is CATSRDRALQTQYF.